The clone carrying this T cell receptor beta chain has a count of ten or more. Its matching antigen is unknown. The data stem from a study of T cells in Graves' hyperthyroidism and ophthalmopathy. Study observations and caveats: The majority of expanded thyroid clonotypes above 0.001 also appeared in blood.

RNA transcripts provided the source from which TCR beta CDR3 regions were amplified. The HTBI set primed first-round TCR CDR3 RT-PCR. Using its own MiXCR run on the multiplex PCR reads, TCRdb lists one record per CDR3 protein. The sample lists over 500,000 distinct CDR3 sequences; roughly 16% were seen once. PBMCs stemmed from about 9.5 ml fresh peripheral blood. The TCR was taken from a woman in her thirties with Graves' ophthalmopathy. Material: blood.

The CDR3 is CASSPRAGGLQETQYF. The CDR3, as DNA: TGTGCCAGCTCACCACGAGCGGGAGGGCTACAAGAGACCCAGTACTTC. V usage is TRBV18 and J usage is TRBJ2-5, with TRBD2 matching 10 bases. V shed 1 base and J 2 bases; nucleotides not matched to a gene: 4. Germline lookup yields CDR1 KGHSH and CDR2 LQKENI. This CDR3 has 16 residues.